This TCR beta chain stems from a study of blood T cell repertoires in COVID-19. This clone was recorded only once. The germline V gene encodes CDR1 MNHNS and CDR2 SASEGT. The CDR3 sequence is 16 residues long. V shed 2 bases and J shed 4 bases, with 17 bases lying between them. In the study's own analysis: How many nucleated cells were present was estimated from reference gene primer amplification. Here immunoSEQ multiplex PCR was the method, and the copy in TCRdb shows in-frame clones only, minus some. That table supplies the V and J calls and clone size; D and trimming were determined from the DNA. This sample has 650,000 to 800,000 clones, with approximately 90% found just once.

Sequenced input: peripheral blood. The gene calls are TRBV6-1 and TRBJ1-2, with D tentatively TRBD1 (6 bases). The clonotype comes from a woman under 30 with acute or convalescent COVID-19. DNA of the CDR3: TGTGCCAGCAGTGAAAAAAGGGCAGGGGCATTCTATGGCTACACCTTC. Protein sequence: CASSEKRAGAFYGYTF.